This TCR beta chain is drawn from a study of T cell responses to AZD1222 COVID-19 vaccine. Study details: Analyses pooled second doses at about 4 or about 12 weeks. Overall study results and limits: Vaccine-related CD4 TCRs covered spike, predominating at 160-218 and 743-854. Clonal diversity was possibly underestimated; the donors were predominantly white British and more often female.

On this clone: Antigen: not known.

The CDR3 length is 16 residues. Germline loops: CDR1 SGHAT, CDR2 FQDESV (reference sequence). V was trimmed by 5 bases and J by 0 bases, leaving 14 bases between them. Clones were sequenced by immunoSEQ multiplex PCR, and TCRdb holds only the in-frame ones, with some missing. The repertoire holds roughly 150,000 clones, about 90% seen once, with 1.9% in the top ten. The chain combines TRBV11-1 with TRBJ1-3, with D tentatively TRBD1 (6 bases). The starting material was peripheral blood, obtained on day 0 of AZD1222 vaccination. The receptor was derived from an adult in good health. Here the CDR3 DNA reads TGTGCCAGCAGCGCCCGGGACACTCGCTCTGGAAACACCATATATTTT. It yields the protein CASSARDTRSGNTIYF.